This passage covers 29 T cell receptor beta chains from one sample sequenced in a study of blood T cell repertoires in COVID-19. The assay was immunoSEQ multiplex PCR, and TCRdb's table has in-frame clones only and misses some. The data show roughly 220,000 clones, with 75% to 90% seen just once and 2.2% held by the top ten. Sequencing used peripheral blood. These receptors were collected from a man younger than 45 who had recovered from COVID-19.

The chain recombines TRBV7-9 with TRBJ1-1, with 8 bases lining up with TRBD1. The germline gives CDR1 SEHNR, CDR2 FQNEAQ (reference sequence). There are 16 residues in the CDR3. J gave up 7 bases and V 3 bases, and 13 bases lay outside the gene matches. The CDR3 DNA sequence: TGTGCCAGCAGCTTTTCGACAGGGGTAACCAACGGTGAAGCTTTCTTT. Translated, it gives CASSFSTGVTNGEAFF.

This chain uses TRBV7-9 with TRBJ2-7, with D tentatively TRBD1 (5 bases). CDR3 length: 12 amino acids. The V and J ends lost 5 bases and 8 bases respectively, with 13 bases between them. The germline V gene encodes CDR1 SEHNR and CDR2 FQNEAQ (reference sequence). CDR3 residues: CASSPDPGKQYF. The CDR3 DNA is TGTGCCAGCAGCCCTGACCCAGGGAAGCAGTACTTC. The full variable domain, rest sourced from reference TRBV7-9 and TRBJ2-7, is DTGVSQNPRHKITKRGQNVTFRCDPISEHNRLYWYRQTLGQGPEFLTYFQNEAQLEKSRLLSDRFSAERPKGSFSTLEIQRTEQGDSAMYLCASSPDPGKQYFGPGTRLTVT.

The chain carries TRBV2 and TRBJ1-5; no definite D call. Trimming took off 6 bases at V and 0 bases at J, with 12 bases between the two ends. This CDR3 comprises 15 residues. CDR1 and CDR2 (germline): SNHLY, FYNNEI. CDR3 loop: CASRPGDSSNQPQHF. In DNA, the CDR3 is TGTGCCAGCAGACCCGGGGATTCTAGCAATCAGCCCCAGCATTTT. Variable domain in full (rest from reference TRBV2 and TRBJ1-5): EPEVTQTPSHQVTQMGQEVILRCVPISNHLYFYWYRQILGQKVEFLVSFYNNEISEKSEIFDDQFSVERPDGSNFTLKIRSTKLEDSAMYFCASRPGDSSNQPQHFGDGTRLSIL.

This clone was counted once. The rearrangement uses TRBV7-9 and TRBJ1-2, with no clear D. The CDR3 has 12 residues. Trimming removed 1 base at V and 6 bases at J, with 6 bases between. Looked up from germline, CDR1 is SEHNR and CDR2 is FQNEAQ (reference sequence). The CDR3 bases are TGTGCCAGCAGCTTAGTACAAAATGGCTACACCTTC. Amino acids: CASSLVQNGYTF.

This clone was detected once. The DNA for the CDR3 is TGTGCCAGCAAGGGGACAGAGAAAGAGACCCAGTACTTC. Translated: CASKGTEKETQYF. The chain uses TRBV2 and TRBJ2-5; 7 bases are a match to TRBD1. In germline, CDR1 is SNHLY, CDR2 FYNNEI. With V trimmed by 7 bases and J by 3 bases, 5 bases remained unmatched. The CDR3 sequence is 13 residues long.

The chain combines TRBV4-2 with TRBJ2-1; tentatively, D is TRBD2 (6 bases). V was shortened by 3 bases and J by 5 bases, with 14 bases between the two germline ends. Germline CDR1 reads LGHNA; CDR2 reads YNFKEQ. This CDR3 is 15 amino acids long. The CDR3 spells CASSQGDSGDNEQFF. CDR3 nucleotide sequence: TGTGCCAGCAGCCAGGGGGACTCCGGGGACAATGAGCAGTTCTTC.

The V gene is TRBV10-1, the J gene TRBJ2-3, with D perhaps matching TRBD2 (5 bases). The CDR3 is 14 residues long. V was clipped by 6 bases and J by 7 bases, with 17 bases between them. Germline V gives CDR1 WNHNN, CDR2 SYGVQD (reference sequence). CDR3: CASSEAGGRNTQYF. CDR3 nucleotides: TGCGCCAGCAGCGAGGCGGGTGGGCGGAATACGCAGTATTTT.

J is TRBJ2-7 and V is TRBV24-1; TRBD1 is a possible D gene (5 bases). V was trimmed by 3 bases and J by 7 bases, leaving 15 bases between them. CDR1 KGHDR and CDR2 SFDVKD come from the germline V gene. This CDR3 comprises 14 residues. DNA of the CDR3: TGTGCCACCAGTGATGGGGCCTGGCCTGGGGAGCAGTACTTC. It yields the protein CATSDGAWPGEQYF.

In the case of this clone: Other nucleotide sequences from this sample produce the same CDR3. The V call is TRBV30, the J call TRBJ1-4; D may be TRBD1 (5 bases). CDR1 is GTSNPN and CDR2 is SVGIG in the germline V gene (reference sequence). The CDR3 has 14 residues. Trimming pared 0 bases from V and 2 bases from J, leaving 7 bases between. The CDR3 here is CAWSVRGTNEKLFF. The CDR3 coding sequence is TGTGCCTGGAGTGTACGGGGGACTAATGAAAAACTGTTTTTT.

This clone was seen just once. The J gene is TRBJ2-5, the V gene TRBV4-1; D might be TRBD2 (5 bases). Germline V lookup: CDR1 MGHRA, CDR2 YSYEKL. Deletions cut 1 base from V and 5 bases from J, with 11 bases between. There are 14 residues in the CDR3. The CDR3 sequence is CASSQALGWETQYF. The CDR3 DNA reads as TGCGCCAGCAGCCAAGCACTAGGATGGGAGACCCAGTACTTC.

CDR3 protein: CASSSRGDMNTEAFF. The CDR3 bases are TGTGCCAGCTCAAGCAGGGGGGATATGAACACTGAAGCTTTCTTT. The rearrangement joins TRBV18 to TRBJ1-1; 7 nucleotides align to TRBD1. With V trimmed by 5 bases and J by 0 bases, 6 bases remained unmatched. The length of the CDR3 is 15 residues. Per germline, CDR1 KGHSH and CDR2 LQKENI. Combining the CDR3 with reference TRBV18 and TRBJ1-1 gives the whole variable domain NAGVMQNPRHLVRRRGQEARLRCSPMKGHSHVYWYRQLPEEGLKFMVYLQKENIIDESGMPKERFSAEFPKEGPSILRIQQVVRGDSAAYFCASSSRGDMNTEAFFGQGTRLTVV.

The J gene is TRBJ1-2, the V gene TRBV9; TRBD1 might be the D (5 bases). Germline CDR1 is SGDLS and CDR2 is YYNGEE. The CDR3 covers 16 residues. With 0 bases removed from V and 3 bases from J, the gap between germline ends came to 15 bases. The CDR3 DNA sequence: TGTGCCAGCAGCGTAGCTGAAGCAGGGAGGGACTATGGCTACACCTTC. The encoded protein is CASSVAEAGRDYGYTF. The full variable domain, with the rest looked up from reference TRBV9 and TRBJ1-2, is DSGVTQTPKHLITATGQRVTLRCSPRSGDLSVYWYQQSLDQGLQFLIQYYNGEERAKGNILERFSAQQFPDLHSELNLSSLELGDSALYFCASSVAEAGRDYGYTFGSGTRLTVV.

J is TRBJ1-4 and V is TRBV11-2, with 7 bases matching TRBD1. The CDR3 length is 15 residues. Losses at the gene ends were 2 bases for V and 7 bases for J; bases not matched to a gene: 7. Germline lookup yields CDR1 SGHAT and CDR2 FQNNGV. The CDR3 DNA reads as TGTGCCAGCAGCTTATGGACAGGAGGAGTTGAAAAACTGTTTTTT. This translates into CASSLWTGGVEKLFF.

The chain joins TRBV6-6 to TRBJ2-7; tentative D call: TRBD1 (5 bases). CDR3 length: 12 amino acids. Looked up from germline, CDR1 is MNHNY and CDR2 is SVGAGI (reference sequence). Deletions cut 0 bases from V and 5 bases from J, with 5 bases between. In DNA, the CDR3 is TGTGCCAGCAGTTACTCAGGGGACGAGCAGTACTTC. Amino acids: CASSYSGDEQYF.

V and J are TRBV4-2 and TRBJ2-3; perhaps TRBD2 as D (7 bases). CDR3 length: 16 amino acids. Trimming took 4 bases from V and 3 from J, leaving 17 bases between them. Germline-derived CDR1 and CDR2 are LGHNA and YNFKEQ. CDR3 DNA sequence: TGTGCCAGCAGCCCCACCCTAGGGGGGGGGACAGATACGCAGTATTTT. It specifies CASSPTLGGGTDTQYF.

The chain links TRBV12-3 or TRBV12-4 to TRBJ2-1, with 10 bases that match TRBD1. This CDR3 is 13 amino acids long. Trimming at V came to 5 bases and at J to 12 bases, leaving 7 bases not matched to a gene. DNA for the CDR3: TGTGCCAGCAGTGCCAGACAGGGGGCGCGGCAGTTCTTC. This encodes CASSARQGARQFF.

J is TRBJ1-2 and V is TRBV7-8, with D possibly being TRBD1 (5 bases). This CDR3 comprises 11 residues. The V and J ends lost 4 bases and 8 bases respectively, with 8 bases between them. Germline V gives CDR1 SGHVS, CDR2 FQNEAQ. CDR3 DNA sequence: TGTGCCAGCAGCTCGACAGTCGGCTACACCTTC. Translating gives CASSSTVGYTF.

The chain uses TRBV10-1 and TRBJ2-7, with a possible D match to TRBD2 (5 bases). Germline V lookup: CDR1 WNHNN, CDR2 SYGVQD (reference sequence). The CDR3 covers 15 residues. V was trimmed by 9 bases and J by 2 bases, leaving 20 bases between them. CDR3 nucleotide sequence: TGCGCCAGAGATAAAAGGACTGCTTCCGCCTACGAGCAGTACTTC. This translates into CARDKRTASAYEQYF.

The chain has TRBV2 and TRBJ2-7, with unresolved D. The CDR3 is 13 amino acids. Looked up from germline, CDR1 is SNHLY and CDR2 is FYNNEI. The germline V and J ends were trimmed by 4 bases and 4 bases, with 11 bases remaining between them. As DNA, the CDR3 is TGTGCCAGCAGTGGAGGTTTACGTTACGAGCAGTACTTC. It is translated as CASSGGLRYEQYF.

The CDR3 is CASGRDGAYEQYF. DNA of the CDR3: TGCGCCAGCGGGCGGGACGGAGCCTACGAGCAGTACTTC. The chain recombines TRBV5-1 with TRBJ2-7; D might be TRBD2 (6 bases). The CDR3 consists of 13 residues. Trimming stripped 7 bases from V and 2 bases from J, with 13 bases between. From germline, CDR1 is SGHRS and CDR2 YFSETQ. The entire variable domain, with the rest obtained from reference TRBV5-1 and TRBJ2-7, is as follows: KAGVTQTPRYLIKTRGQQVTLSCSPISGHRSVSWYQQTPGQGLQFLFEYFSETQRNKGNFPGRFSGRQFSNSRSEMNVSTLELGDSALYLCASGRDGAYEQYFGPGTRLTVT.

The rearrangement joins TRBV28 to TRBJ1-2; maybe TRBD1 (5 bases). Germline V gene lookup returns CDR1 MDHEN and CDR2 SYDVKM. With 2 bases removed from V and 4 bases from J, the gap between germline ends came to 14 bases. The CDR3 covers 15 residues. CDR3 amino acids: CASSLEFLGGYGYTF. CDR3 nucleotides: TGTGCCAGCAGTTTAGAGTTCCTCGGGGGCTATGGCTACACCTTC.

Of note for this clone: Different DNA sequences within this sample yield the same CDR3. The V call is TRBV5-4, the J call TRBJ1-1, with D possibly being TRBD1 (5 bases). Trimming left V 2 bases short and J 2 bases short, with 10 bases between. From germline, CDR1 is SGHNT and CDR2 YYREEE (reference sequence). The CDR3 is 14 amino acids. CDR3: CASSFGGVNTEAFF. In DNA, the CDR3 is TGTGCCAGCAGCTTCGGAGGGGTTAACACTGAAGCTTTCTTT.

The genes are TRBV27 and TRBJ2-7, with D perhaps TRBD1 (5 bases). V lost 4 bases to trimming and J lost 1 base, with 11 bases between them. The CDR3 is 14 amino acids. The V gene's germline CDR1 is MNHEY and CDR2 SMNVEV (reference sequence). The CDR3, as DNA: TGTGCCAGCAGTTACAGCCCAGGGTCCTACGAGCAGTACTTC. Protein product: CASSYSPGSYEQYF.

This clone was seen just once. The chain couples TRBV18 to TRBJ2-3; D is possibly TRBD2 (5 bases). Germline-derived CDR1 and CDR2 are KGHSH and LQKENI. The V end lost 0 bases, the J end lost 2 bases, and 9 bases lay between the germline ends. This CDR3 has 15 residues. The chain's CDR3 is CASSPPGLPTDTQYF. As DNA, the CDR3 is TGTGCCAGCTCACCACCCGGACTCCCCACAGATACGCAGTATTTT.

CDR3 sequence (DNA): TGCGCCAGCAGCCTACAACTAGCGGGCTCCCAGCAGTACTTC. Protein product: CASSLQLAGSQQYF. V gene TRBV5-1 combines with J gene TRBJ2-7; 9 nucleotides line up with TRBD2. The CDR3 contains 14 residues. Trimming at V came to 4 bases and at J to 8 bases, leaving 10 bases not matched to a gene. Germline lookup yields CDR1 SGHRS and CDR2 YFSETQ.

This clone was detected once. The rearrangement links TRBV7-6 to TRBJ1-6; 7 bases agree with TRBD1. Germline CDR1 is SGHVS and CDR2 is FNYEAQ. V lost 1 base, J lost 12 bases, and 18 bases stayed unmatched. The CDR3 sequence is 18 residues long. DNA for the CDR3: TGTGCCAGCAGCTTAGTCCGGTTTCCCACCCGACAGGGCATACCCCTCCACTTT. Translating gives CASSLVRFPTRQGIPLHF.

This clone showed up just once. This sequence joins TRBV19 and TRBJ1-2; 7 nucleotides align to TRBD1. Unmatched junction bases numbered 6, after V lost 9 bases and J lost 2 bases. The CDR3 runs to 13 residues. Germline V gene lookup returns CDR1 LNHDA and CDR2 SQIVND (reference sequence). In DNA form, the CDR3 reads TGTGCCAGCACTCTACAGGGGAACTATGGCTACACCTTC. Translated: CASTLQGNYGYTF.

The chain is built from TRBV11-2 and TRBJ1-1, with D tentatively TRBD1 (6 bases). This CDR3 spans 12 amino acids. The V and J ends lost 5 bases and 4 bases respectively, with 8 bases between them. Germline V gene lookup returns CDR1 SGHAT and CDR2 FQNNGV. CDR3 sequence (DNA): TGTGCCAGCAGCGAACAGGGCACTGAAGCTTTCTTT. Protein sequence: CASSEQGTEAFF.

The chain has TRBV4-1 and TRBJ1-2, with D perhaps TRBD1 (5 bases). Trimming pared 6 bases from V and 2 bases from J, leaving 7 bases between. This CDR3 is built from 12 residues. Germline V gene sequence: CDR1 MGHRA, CDR2 YSYEKL. The CDR3 DNA sequence: TGCGCCAGCAGGGGGGGGAACTATGGCTACACCTTC. This encodes CASRGGNYGYTF.